The rows below give T cell receptor beta chains drawn from one sample of a study of blood T cells in healthy people across ages. Each CDR3 protein is one row after TCRdb ran MiXCR on the 5' RACE reads. The sample shows about a million distinct CDR3 sequences, about 53% of them seen only once. Sequenced sample: blood. These TCRs come from a woman aged 55 to 70 in good health. The CDR3 runs from the conserved cysteine through the conserved F or W. D genes are given only for firm matches. A row's size may be missing; if present it is once, few, many or a size class.

size,V,J,D,CDR3,DNA
few,TRBV5-1,TRBJ2-1,-,CASSSSGQNNEQFF,TGCGCCAGCAGCAGCTCGGGACAAAACAATGAGCAGTTCTTC
once,TRBV7-9,TRBJ2-1,-,CASRFAGEQFF,TGTGCCAGCAGGTTCGCGGGGGAGCAGTTCTTC
-,TRBV20-1,TRBJ2-7,-,CSARDRTGAANFDEQYF,TGCAGTGCTAGAGATCGAACGGGGGCGGCGAACTTTGACGAGCAGTACTTC
few,TRBV5-1,TRBJ1-4,-,CASSPRGGANEKLFF,TGCGCCAGCAGCCCCCGGGGGGGGGCGAATGAAAAACTGTTTTTT
-,TRBV7-3,TRBJ2-7,TRBD1,CASSLDRGPLYEQYF,TGTGCCAGCAGCTTAGACAGGGGGCCCCTCTACGAGCAGTACTTC
-,TRBV27,TRBJ2-6,-,CASQDFGGMRGANVLTF,TGTGCCAGCCAAGATTTTGGGGGAATGAGAGGGGCCAACGTCCTGACTTTC
-,TRBV2,TRBJ2-7,TRBD2,CASKPSLAATYEQYF,TGTGCCAGCAAGCCTTCTCTAGCGGCTACCTACGAGCAGTACTTC
few,TRBV5-6,TRBJ2-1,TRBD1,CASSLLWDSKQFF,TGTGCCAGCAGTTTGCTTTGGGACAGTAAGCAGTTCTTC
few,TRBV2,TRBJ2-3,-,CASRLGALNTDTQYF,TGTGCCAGCAGGCTCGGGGCCCTTAACACAGATACGCAGTATTTT
few,TRBV27,TRBJ2-3,-,CASSHRGIRRTDTQYF,TGTGCCAGCAGCCATAGGGGGATAAGGCGCACAGATACGCAGTATTTT
few,TRBV13,TRBJ2-7,TRBD1,CASKTGGLDSSYEQYF,TGTGCCAGCAAAACAGGGGGTTTGGATAGCTCCTACGAGCAGTACTTC
few,TRBV7-9,TRBJ2-5,-,CASSPGWETQYF,TGTGCCAGCAGCCCAGGGTGGGAGACCCAGTACTTC
-,TRBV10-3,TRBJ2-7,-,CAIRSAGESYEQYF,TGTGCCATCAGATCAGCAGGGGAAAGCTACGAGCAGTACTTC